This TCR beta chain emerged from a study of blood T cells in healthy people across ages. A second PCR of 7 to 11 cycles used a sample-barcoded 5' primer and a J-beta primer mix. TCRdb analysed the 5' RACE reads with MiXCR anew, one entry per CDR3 protein. The table shows 1.5 million to 2 million distinct CDR3 sequences, with around 50% occurring only once. This clonotype was seen only once. The germline gives CDR1 KGHDR, CDR2 SFDVKD. Trimming shortened V by 5 bases and J by 3 bases, and 9 bases separated the two germline ends. CDR3 size: 14 residues. Source material: blood. The TCR was taken from a woman aged 40 to 50 in good health. This chain joins TRBV24-1 and TRBJ1-4; a weak D match, TRBD1 (5 bases). CDR3 protein: CATSAGAANEKLFF. CDR3 bases: TGTGCCACCAGTGCCGGGGCCGCTAATGAAAAACTGTTTTTT.